One T cell receptor beta chain is described in this entry. Its binding antigen is unknown. Base qualities were left out, and no much larger clone turns up one base away. This specimen comes from a study of blood T cells in healthy people across ages (dated by TCRdb to about 2015). At the level of the whole study: In model experiments, roughly one uniquely barcoded TCR beta cDNA molecule per two T cells was captured by template switching. Age-related changes in TCR beta repertoire diversity were measured in the study by deep sequencing normalized with unique cDNA molecular identifiers. To avoid experimental bias, donors of different ages were randomly spread across the sequencing lanes. The study analyzed two additional independent replicas of 1 million unique cDNA reads from the same blood draw for two donors, one aged 18 to 30 and one aged 80 or older. Four age groups were formed from the donors: young (average roughly 15 years), middle-aged (approximately 40), aged (62) and long-lived (more than 75).

Overall study results and their limits: There was a strong correlation between observed TCR beta diversity and the percentage of naive T cells measured by flow cytometry. Because donor CMV infection status was unknown, age-related changes in expanded clonotypes were potentially confounded. Observed TCR beta diversity per million T cells fell roughly linearly with age, and a significant reduction was already apparent by age around 40. Conclusive comparison of naive and antigen-experienced compartments was prevented by the profiling of bulk unsorted PBMCs. Total diversity estimates from one million sequenced T cells were considered lower bounds and underestimates. Compared with the aged group, the long-lived group had more naive CD4+ T cells, fewer expanded clones and increased TCR diversity, suggesting age selection.

The method behind the library was 5' RACE. The instrument was an Illumina HiSeq 2500. A second PCR of about 6 to 12 cycles was run with a J-beta primer mix and a sample-barcoded 5' primer. A template-switch 5' adaptor carrying 12 random nucleotides introduced a unique molecular identifier onto each TCR beta cDNA molecule. Each sample yielded at least 3 million CDR3-containing paired-end reads. First-strand cDNA was synthesized from all RNA with the Mint cDNA synthesis kit, primed by a TRBC-specific oligonucleotide. Following uracil-DNA glycosylase treatment, a first 18-cycle PCR with universal primers M1SS and BC2_uni_R was performed on all cDNA. In the source study's methods: For normalization, 1 million high-quality reads were randomly selected from each sample, with every read carrying a distinct molecular identifier. Reads with shared molecular identifiers were discarded instead of being binned into consensus sequences. MiTCR, with a Q25 quality threshold and the strictest error-elimination algorithm, was used for CDR3 identification, clonotype clustering and error correction. A nonparametric unseen species model with Euler transformation was used to estimate a lower bound on total TCR beta diversity. TCRdb trimmed the raw reads at Q25, called clones with MiXCR and kept productive beta chains. CDR3 protein sequences are deduplicated, and each keeps its most common genes and DNA. TCRdb, not the original authors, processed these V and J calls. A total of approximately 690,000 distinct CDR3 sequences appear in this sample, around two fifths of them only once. The ten largest clones add up to 30% of the sample.

The approximately 41 donors, aged roughly 6 to 100 years, were systemically healthy Caucasian individuals from Russia. Roughly 9.5 milliliters of peripheral blood were drawn from each donor into EDTA-treated Vacutainer tubes. Ficoll-Paque density-gradient centrifugation was used to isolate PBMCs, with at least 7 million obtained per sample. Total RNA, at least 6 micrograms per sample, was extracted from PBMCs with Trizol reagent. For every donor, flow cytometry on a PBMC aliquot measured the percentage of naive CD45RAhigh/CD27high T cells. Relative to germline, V is missing 0 bases and J is missing 11 bases, with 12 bases of the junction outside any gene match. The CDR3 runs 16 residues from the cysteine to the phenylalanine. The sequence is cut down to CDR3 DNA, 48 bases in frame from base 1. From the germline V gene (reference sequence), CDR1 is DFQATT and CDR2 is SNEGSKA.

The chain employs TRBV20-1 and TRBJ2-1; 11 central nucleotides agree with TRBD2. The sequence derives from a man aged 80 or over in good health. Source material: blood. The CDR3 reads CSARDPTSGGGLQQFF. The DNA sequence reads TGCAGTGCTAGAGATCCCACTAGCGGGGGCGGTCTTCAGCAGTTCTTC.